The 10 T cell receptor beta chains reported below all come from one sample, sequenced in a study of blood T cell repertoires in COVID-19. TCRdb keeps only in-frame clones here, not all; method: immunoSEQ multiplex PCR. The sample records 150,000 or so clones, roughly 87% being singletons. Sequences were obtained from PBMCs or T cells enriched from blood (not recorded which). The receptor set was obtained from a man aged 45-65 years who had recovered from COVID-19.

The CDR3, as DNA: TGTGCCAGCAGTGCGTACGTACCGGGACAGGGCGAAAAACTGTTTTTT. This gives the protein CASSAYVPGQGEKLFF. The V gene is TRBV2, the J gene TRBJ1-4; 9 nucleotides agree with TRBD1. V trimming: 4 bases; J trimming: 8 bases; junction bases outside the gene matches: 11. The CDR3 sequence is 16 residues long. The germline V gene encodes CDR1 SNHLY and CDR2 FYNNEI.

The chain employs TRBV10-3 and TRBJ1-1, with D perhaps TRBD1 (6 bases). This CDR3 is 17 amino acids long. V was cut by 4 bases and J by 5 bases, with 23 bases left in between. Per the germline V gene, CDR1 is ENHRY and CDR2 is SYGVKD. The CDR3 protein is CAISGRAGTSAVTEAFF. For the CDR3, the DNA is TGTGCCATCAGTGGAAGGGCCGGGACATCGGCAGTTACTGAAGCTTTCTTT.

The rearrangement links TRBV27 to TRBJ2-2; D gene ambiguous. The CDR3 consists of 14 residues. V was shortened by 6 bases and J by 1 base, with 9 bases between the two germline ends. CDR1 is MNHEY, CDR2 SMNVEV, per germline (reference sequence). The CDR3 DNA reads as TGTGCCAGCAGAAGAGTGTGGAACACCGGGGAGCTGTTTTTT. Translating gives CASRRVWNTGELFF.

DNA for the CDR3: TGTGCCAGTAATATGGGGCAGGCTGGGGCCAACGTCCTGACTTTC. Translating it yields CASNMGQAGANVLTF. The V and J genes are TRBV19 and TRBJ2-6, with D possibly matching TRBD1 (5 bases). V was pared by 7 bases and J by 2 bases, with 12 bases between. The V gene's germline CDR1 is LNHDA and CDR2 SQIVND (reference sequence). The CDR3 length is 15 residues.

J is TRBJ2-3 and V is TRBV6-6; weak D call: TRBD2 (6 bases). This CDR3 is 14 amino acids long. Germline values: CDR1 MNHNY, CDR2 SVGAGI (reference sequence). The V end was cut by 4 bases, the J end by 8 bases, with 16 bases between. CDR3 residues: CASSSPSEGPTQYF. As DNA, the CDR3 is TGTGCCAGCAGTTCCCCCTCGGAGGGTCCTACGCAGTATTTT.

Written as DNA, the CDR3 is TGTGCCAGCAGTGAAAGGAATGGGGACAGGGAAGATACGCAGTATTTT. It is translated as CASSERNGDREDTQYF. This chain uses TRBV6-1 with TRBJ2-3; 9 bases are shared with TRBD1. Germline CDR1 MNHNS, CDR2 SASEGT. The CDR3 sequence is 16 residues long. Trimming cost V 2 bases and J 5 bases; bases outside gene matches: 8.

The sample holds a few counts of this clone. V usage is TRBV5-1 and J usage is TRBJ2-1, with no clear D. The length of the CDR3 is 17 residues. V was clipped by 0 bases and J by 0 bases, with 13 bases between them. CDR1 and CDR2 (germline): SGHRS, YFSETQ. CDR3: CASSLEARVSSYNEQFF. CDR3 nucleotides: TGCGCCAGCAGCTTGGAGGCCCGGGTGAGCTCCTACAATGAGCAGTTCTTC.

This sequence joins TRBV19 and TRBJ2-1, with D possibly TRBD1 on 5 matching bases. The CDR3 extends over 13 amino acids. Germline CDR1 and CDR2: LNHDA and SQIVND (reference sequence). V was cut by 5 bases and J by 8 bases, with 13 bases left in between. CDR3 region: CASSDQGRDEQFF. The CDR3 DNA is TGTGCCAGTAGTGACCAGGGAAGAGATGAGCAGTTCTTC.

The V gene is TRBV7-3, the J gene TRBJ2-3; 11 positions agree with TRBD2. With V trimmed by 4 bases and J by 3 bases, 9 bases remained unmatched. The CDR3 totals 17 residues. Germline assignment: CDR1 SGHTA and CDR2 FQGTGA. The CDR3 spells CASSSPVAGGLTDTQYF. The CDR3, as DNA: TGTGCCAGCAGCTCCCCCGTAGCGGGGGGGCTAACAGATACGCAGTATTTT.

The gene calls are TRBV2 and TRBJ2-7, with 7 bases that match TRBD1. V lost 6 bases and J lost 2; bases outside the gene matches: 4. From germline, CDR1 is SNHLY and CDR2 FYNNEI. The CDR3 has 13 amino acids. The CDR3 sequence: CASSDRVAYEQYF. CDR3 bases: TGTGCCAGCAGCGACAGGGTGGCCTACGAGCAGTACTTC.